These 32 T cell receptor beta chains were sequenced from one sample in a study of T cells in Graves' hyperthyroidism and ophthalmopathy. RNA transcripts provided the source from which TCR beta CDR3 regions were amplified. The TCR CDR3 was amplified in a first-round RT-PCR using the HTBI primer set. TCRdb recomputed calls from the multiplex PCR reads with MiXCR, one row per CDR3 protein. The top ten hold 25% to 30% of the sample, which has 96,000 or so distinct CDR3 sequences, roughly 56% seen once. The sample comprised blood. Receptor source: a woman in her forties with Graves' hyperthyroidism.

This clonotype is medium-sized by share. The J gene is TRBJ2-7, the V gene TRBV15; 10 bases line up with TRBD1. Trimming cost V 0 bases and J 3 bases; bases outside gene matches: 2. The germline CDR1 and CDR2 sequences are LNHNV and YYDKDF (reference sequence). The CDR3 extends over 15 amino acids. The DNA for the CDR3 is TGTGCCACCAGCAGAGATAGGGACAGGGGCTACGAGCAGTACTTC. Translation: CATSRDRDRGYEQYF.

A few counts support this clonotype. The chain recombines TRBV7-9 with TRBJ1-2; TRBD1 might be the D (5 bases). Per germline, CDR1 SEHNR and CDR2 FQNEAQ (reference sequence). Trimming pared 5 bases from V and 2 bases from J, leaving 18 bases between. The CDR3 sequence is 16 residues long. The CDR3 coding sequence is TGTGCCAGCAGCCAGGCAGGTGTGGGGGAGAACTATGGCTACACCTTC. Residues: CASSQAGVGENYGYTF.

The chain has TRBV29-1 and TRBJ2-5; D perhaps matches TRBD1 (5 bases). Germline V gene sequence: CDR1 SQVTM, CDR2 ANQGSEA. The ends were cut back, 8 bases at V and 4 bases at J, with 14 bases in the middle. This CDR3 is built from 12 residues. The CDR3 DNA follows: TGCAGCTTAAGTCGAAGGGGAGAGACCCAGTACTTC. Residues: CSLSRRGETQYF.

This clonotype was observed a few times. This chain joins TRBV6-5 and TRBJ2-3, with no clear D. CDR3 length: 13 amino acids. Deletions cut 4 bases from V and 1 base from J, with 6 bases between. Germline CDR1 reads MNHEY; CDR2 reads SVGAGI. The CDR3 loop reads CASSSQGTDTQYF. In nucleotides, the CDR3 is TGTGCCAGCAGTTCGCAGGGCACAGATACGCAGTATTTT.

This clonotype occurred many times. The chain uses TRBV13 and TRBJ1-1; 7 bases are shared with TRBD1. After removal of 3 bases from V and 0 bases from J, the junction contained 4 bases not matched to a gene. Germline CDR1 reads PRHDT; CDR2 reads FYEKMQ (reference sequence). The CDR3 consists of 15 residues. CDR3 in amino acids: CASSFRDRVNTEAFF. The CDR3, as DNA: TGTGCCAGCAGCTTCCGCGACAGGGTGAACACTGAAGCTTTCTTT.

The sample holds many counts of this clonotype. This chain uses TRBV7-2 with TRBJ2-3; either TRBD1 or TRBD2 may fit D (5 bases each). Germline assignment: CDR1 SGHTA and CDR2 FQGNSA. Trimming left V 5 bases short and J 0 bases short, with 12 bases between. The CDR3 length is 15 residues. The CDR3 coding sequence is TGTGCCAGCAGCCCCGGGGCTAGCAGCACAGATACGCAGTATTTT. Encoded protein: CASSPGASSTDTQYF.

The chain is built from TRBV2 and TRBJ1-4; 8 nucleotides align to TRBD1. CDR3 length: 13 amino acids. Germline CDR1 reads SNHLY; CDR2 reads FYNNEI. The trim removed 4 bases at V and 8 bases at J, leaving 3 bases unmatched. The CDR3 region has the DNA TGTGCCAGCAGTGCGGACAGGGAGGAAAAACTGTTTTTT. Protein sequence: CASSADREEKLFF.

This clonotype occurred once. The V call is TRBV4-1, the J call TRBJ2-6; D unclear. There are 17 residues in the CDR3. Germline V gives CDR1 MGHRA, CDR2 YSYEKL. V lost 4 bases and J 0 bases, leaving 13 bases between the germline ends. CDR3: CASSPFPQSSGANVLTF. CDR3 nucleotides: TGCGCCAGCAGCCCCTTCCCTCAAAGCTCTGGGGCCAACGTCCTGACTTTC.

Many counts were recorded for this clonotype. J is TRBJ1-1 and V is TRBV24-1; D unclear. V lost 3 bases and J lost 4, with 5 bases in between. The CDR3 is made up of 12 amino acids. Germline V gene lookup returns CDR1 KGHDR and CDR2 SFDVKD. The CDR3 DNA reads TGTGCCACCAGTGATGTGACCACTGAAGCTTTCTTT. It translates to CATSDVTTEAFF.

This clonotype was recorded many times. This chain joins TRBV10-3 and TRBJ1-5; the match to TRBD1 covers 9 bases. The CDR3 has 15 residues. CDR1 ENHRY and CDR2 SYGVKD come from the germline V gene. V gave up 5 bases and J gave up 6 bases; unmatched junction bases: 8. CDR3 region: CAISPGTGSSQPQHF. In DNA, the CDR3 is TGTGCCATCAGTCCCGGGACAGGGAGTAGTCAGCCCCAGCATTTT.

This clonotype has a handful of counts. The gene calls are TRBV7-2 and TRBJ2-6; 7 bases match TRBD2. The CDR3 consists of 19 residues. Trimming cost V 1 base and J 4 bases; bases outside gene matches: 13. Germline values: CDR1 SGHTA, CDR2 FQGNSA. This chain's CDR3 is CASSLVGWRESTGANVLTF. CDR3 bases: TGTGCCAGCAGCTTAGTGGGGTGGCGGGAGTCTACCGGGGCCAACGTCCTGACTTTC.

The chain combines TRBV12-3 or TRBV12-4 with TRBJ1-1; TRBD1 matches at 7 bases. V lost 5 bases, J lost 2 bases, and 8 bases stayed unmatched. The CDR3 consists of 15 residues. The DNA for the CDR3 is TGTGCCAGCAGTAGGGGGACAGTCACTAACACTGAAGCTTTCTTT. It yields the protein CASSRGTVTNTEAFF.

On this clonotype itself: One end of the junction varies from germline; a read error may be responsible. The chain has TRBV7-9 and TRBJ1-1; D ambiguous. Germline V gives CDR1 SEHNR, CDR2 FQNEAQ (reference sequence). The CDR3 totals 12 residues. The CDR3 sequence is CPSSSSAVEAFF. Written as DNA, the CDR3 is TGTCCCAGCAGCTCGTCGGCGGTAGAGGCTTTCTTT.

The chain recombines TRBV7-2 with TRBJ2-7; 12 bases line up with TRBD2. The CDR3 has 16 amino acids. CDR1 is SGHTA, CDR2 FQGNSA, per germline. J gave up 8 bases and V 6 bases, and 14 bases lay outside the gene matches. In nucleotides, the CDR3 is TGTGCCAGCAGTTTATTCGGGACTAGCGGGCGTTTAAAGCAGTACTTC. Its translation is CASSLFGTSGRLKQYF.

Many counts were recorded for this clonotype. The chain joins TRBV28 to TRBJ1-6, with D possibly matching TRBD1 (5 bases). Deletions cut 2 bases from V and 8 bases from J, with 10 bases between. The germline CDR1 and CDR2 sequences are MDHEN and SYDVKM. This CDR3 has 14 residues. CDR3 loop: CASSLGGLDSPLHF. DNA for the CDR3: TGTGCCAGCAGTTTAGGGGGTTTAGATTCACCCCTCCACTTT.

The V gene is TRBV29-1, the J gene TRBJ2-5, with D possibly matching TRBD2 (6 bases). Germline V gives CDR1 SQVTM, CDR2 ANQGSEA. This CDR3 region has 14 residues. The germline V and J ends were trimmed by 5 bases and 5 bases, with 18 bases remaining between them. The CDR3 here is CSVRLSTGAETQYF. CDR3 coding DNA: TGCAGCGTTCGGTTAAGTACGGGAGCGGAGACCCAGTACTTC.

This clonotype was found many times. This CDR3 is CATSLGAGADTQYF. CDR3 in DNA: TGTGCCACCAGTTTAGGAGCTGGAGCAGATACGCAGTATTTT. V usage is TRBV24-1 and J usage is TRBJ2-3; D unresolved. The CDR3 has 14 residues. Per the germline V gene, CDR1 is KGHDR and CDR2 is SFDVKD. The V end lost 6 bases, the J end lost 4 bases, and 13 bases lay between the germline ends.

The sample holds many counts of this clonotype. A much more abundant neighbour one base away suggests this may be a read error. J is TRBJ2-7 and V is TRBV7-9, with 10 bases fitting TRBD1. The CDR3 loop spans 15 amino acids. CDR1 is SEHNR, CDR2 FQNEAQ, per germline (reference sequence). The CDR3 protein is CASSVVGTGVYEQCF. For the CDR3, the DNA is TGTGCCAGCAGCGTGGTGGGGACAGGGGTTTACGAGCAGTGCTTC.

This chain links TRBV29-1 with TRBJ2-5; D not certain. There are 12 residues in the CDR3. Trimming removed 4 bases from V and 9 bases from J, with 15 bases in between. From germline, CDR1 is SQVTM and CDR2 ANQGSEA. The CDR3 sequence: CSVGESNQPQYF. DNA for the CDR3: TGCAGCGTTGGAGAGAGCAATCAGCCCCAGTACTTC.

The CDR3 DNA follows: TGTGCCAGCAGCTTCGGTAGCGGGAGGGATTACGAGCAGTACTTC. It codes for CASSFGSGRDYEQYF. V gene TRBV7-8 combines with J gene TRBJ2-7; 11 positions match TRBD2. There are 15 residues in the CDR3. Germline values: CDR1 SGHVS, CDR2 FQNEAQ. With V trimmed by 3 bases and J by 4 bases, 5 bases remained unmatched. The full variable domain, with the rest looked up from reference TRBV7-8 and TRBJ2-7, is GAGVSQSPRYKVAKRGQDVALRCDPISGHVSLFWYQQALGQGPEFLTYFQNEAQLDKSGLPSDRFFAERPEGSVSTLKIQRTQQEDSAVYLCASSFGSGRDYEQYFGPGTRLTVT.

J is TRBJ1-5 and V is TRBV9; D unresolved. The CDR3 runs to 15 residues. Germline-derived CDR1 and CDR2 are SGDLS and YYNGEE. Trimming cost V 4 bases and J 4 bases, with 15 bases left between them. The CDR3 coding sequence is TGTGCCAGCAGCTTTGTCGGACCCAAGAATCAGCCCCAGCATTTT. It is translated as CASSFVGPKNQPQHF.

The rearrangement uses TRBV7-9 and TRBJ1-5; D gene unclear. Trimming left V 4 bases short and J 14 bases short, with 15 bases between. This CDR3 comprises 12 residues. Germline V lookup: CDR1 SEHNR, CDR2 FQNEAQ (reference sequence). Written as DNA, the CDR3 is TGTGCCAGCAGCTCCCTAGCGGTCTACGAGCATTTT. It translates to CASSSLAVYEHF.

This sequence joins TRBV7-9 and TRBJ1-2; TRBD1 aligns across 8 bases. Germline V CDR1 and CDR2: SEHNR, FQNEAQ (reference sequence). The CDR3 sequence is 14 residues long. With 6 bases clipped from V and 5 bases from J, the junction kept 8 bases outside the gene matches. The CDR3 spells CASRTTGQAYGYTF. The CDR3 DNA follows: TGTGCCAGCAGGACTACGGGACAGGCTTATGGCTACACCTTC.

The sample holds a few counts of this clonotype. The chain carries TRBV7-2 and TRBJ2-3; no firm D call. CDR3 length: 14 residues. V was clipped by 1 base and J by 2 bases, with 7 bases between them. Germline assignment: CDR1 SGHTA and CDR2 FQGNSA. For the CDR3, the DNA is TGTGCCAGCAGCTTAGGTGGTTTCACAGATACGCAGTATTTT. Translated: CASSLGGFTDTQYF. The full variable domain, with the rest looked up from reference TRBV7-2 and TRBJ2-3, is GAGVSQSPSNKVTEKGKDVELRCDPISGHTALYWYRQSLGQGLEFLIYFQGNSAPDKSGLPSDRFSAERTGGSVSTLTIQRTQQEDSAVYLCASSLGGFTDTQYFGPGTRLTVL.

The V call is TRBV6-4, the J call TRBJ1-2; 9 bases line up with TRBD1. CDR3 length: 18 residues. The junction had 14 bases not matched to a gene; V was cut back by 4 bases and J by 2 bases. Germline V lookup: CDR1 MRHNA, CDR2 SNTAGT. DNA for the CDR3: TGTGCCAGCAGTGCCTATCCGGGACAGGGACCCTCAAACTATGGCTACACCTTC. Translation: CASSAYPGQGPSNYGYTF.

Many counts were recorded for this clonotype. The chain links TRBV7-6 to TRBJ2-7; 9 bases match TRBD1. Germline values: CDR1 SGHVS, CDR2 FNYEAQ. This CDR3 contains 14 residues. The V gene end was trimmed by 5 bases and the J gene end by 6 bases; junction bases not matched to a gene: 8. Here the CDR3 DNA reads TGTGCCAGCAGCAGGACAGGGGTAAAGGGCGAGCAGTACTTC. The encoded protein is CASSRTGVKGEQYF.

The table lists this clonotype with many counts. The chain recombines TRBV5-1 with TRBJ1-5, with 8 nucleotides matching TRBD1. The CDR3 is 16 amino acids. Trimming took 4 bases from V and 4 from J; bases not matched to a gene: 10. The V gene's germline CDR1 is SGHRS and CDR2 YFSETQ. The CDR3 bases are TGCGCCAGCAGCCCCGGGACAGGTTTGTGGAATCAGCCCCAGCATTTT. Translating it yields CASSPGTGLWNQPQHF.

J is TRBJ2-3 and V is TRBV7-6; D is unresolved. Germline V CDR1 and CDR2: SGHVS, FNYEAQ. Deletions cut 3 bases from V and 3 bases from J, with 7 bases between. This CDR3 contains 13 residues. The CDR3 DNA follows: TGTGCCAGCAGCTTGGTGGGGACAGATACGCAGTATTTT. Translating gives CASSLVGTDTQYF. Full variable domain (rest looked up from reference TRBV7-6 and TRBJ2-3): GAGVSQSPRYKVTKRGQDVALRCDPISGHVSLYWYRQALGQGPEFLTYFNYEAQQDKSGLPNDRFSAERPEGSISTLTIQRTEQRDSAMYRCASSLVGTDTQYFGPGTRLTVL.

The chain employs TRBV10-3 and TRBJ2-7; 12 positions match TRBD2. The germline V gene has CDR1 ENHRY and CDR2 SYGVKD. The length of the CDR3 is 15 residues. Trimming at V came to 10 bases and at J to 6 bases, leaving 13 bases not matched to a gene. This CDR3 is CASRSSSGRGPEQYF. The CDR3 region has the DNA TGTGCCAGCCGCTCCTCTAGCGGGAGGGGCCCCGAGCAGTACTTC.

This clonotype was counted once. The chain carries TRBV2 and TRBJ2-3; no reliable D call. The V gene's germline CDR1 is SNHLY and CDR2 FYNNEI. The CDR3 contains 15 residues. V lost 6 bases, J lost 1 base, and 14 bases lay in between. CDR3 nucleotide sequence: TGTGCCAGCAGCCAAAACGGACGGGGCACAGATACGCAGTATTTT. As protein: CASSQNGRGTDTQYF. The full variable domain, its missing parts supplied by reference TRBV2 and TRBJ2-3, is EPEVTQTPSHQVTQMGQEVILRCVPISNHLYFYWYRQILGQKVEFLVSFYNNEISEKSEIFDDQFSVERPDGSNFTLKIRSTKLEDSAMYFCASSQNGRGTDTQYFGPGTRLTVL.

The chain has TRBV15 and TRBJ1-5, with D maybe TRBD1 (5 bases). V was pared by 3 bases and J by 5 bases, with 8 bases between. Germline V gives CDR1 LNHNV, CDR2 YYDKDF (reference sequence). The CDR3 covers 13 residues. The CDR3 is CATSSLGDQPQHF. The DNA of the CDR3 is TGTGCCACCAGCAGTTTAGGGGATCAGCCCCAGCATTTT.

V and J are TRBV12-3 or TRBV12-4 and TRBJ1-2, with 7 positions matching TRBD1. This CDR3 region has 15 residues. The trim removed 5 bases at V and 10 bases at J, leaving 16 bases unmatched. The CDR3, as DNA: TGTGCCAGCAGTCCCTGGACAGGCGCCGGAAAAAACTACACCTTC. This gives the protein CASSPWTGAGKNYTF.